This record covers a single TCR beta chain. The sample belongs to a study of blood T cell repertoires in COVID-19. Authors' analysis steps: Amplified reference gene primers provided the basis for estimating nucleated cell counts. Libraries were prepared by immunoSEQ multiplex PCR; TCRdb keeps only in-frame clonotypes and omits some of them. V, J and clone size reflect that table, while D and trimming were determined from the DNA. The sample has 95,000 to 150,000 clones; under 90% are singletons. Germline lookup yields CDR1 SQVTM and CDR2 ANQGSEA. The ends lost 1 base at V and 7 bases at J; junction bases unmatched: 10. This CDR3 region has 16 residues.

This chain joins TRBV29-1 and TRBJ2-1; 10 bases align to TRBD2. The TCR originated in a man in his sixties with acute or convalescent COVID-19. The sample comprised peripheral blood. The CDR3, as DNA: TGCAGCGTTGAAGGGTTGGCTAGCGGGAGTTTGAATGAGCAGTTCTTC. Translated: CSVEGLASGSLNEQFF.